A single sample is the source of the 23 T cell receptor beta chains below, sequenced in a study of PD-1 blockade in mismatch repair-deficient tumors. Generated by immunoSEQ multiplex PCR, the TCRdb table keeps only in-frame clones and is missing some. The sample lists some 84,000 clones, roughly 80% occurring once. The input for sequencing was peripheral blood, taken 12 weeks after starting pembrolizumab. The receptors come from an adult with mismatch repair-deficient cancer.

V gene TRBV4-1 combines with J gene TRBJ2-7; 12 nucleotides agree with TRBD2. V shed 1 base and J 2 bases; nucleotides not matched to a gene: 9. Germline V gene lookup returns CDR1 MGHRA and CDR2 YSYEKL. This CDR3 is 18 amino acids long. In DNA form, the CDR3 reads TGCGCCAGCAGCCAAGTAGAAAGGACTAGCGGGACCCCCTACGAGCAGTACTTC. It specifies CASSQVERTSGTPYEQYF.

CDR3 sequence: CASSPHPWAIFGYTF. CDR3 bases: TGTGCCAGCTCACCGCACCCCTGGGCAATTTTCGGCTACACCTTC. The chain is built from TRBV18 and TRBJ1-2; no definite D call. CDR1 KGHSH and CDR2 LQKENI come from the germline V gene. The CDR3 consists of 15 residues. V lost 3 bases to trimming and J lost 8 bases, with 19 bases between them.

The rearrangement joins TRBV23-1 to TRBJ1-2; D perhaps matches TRBD1 (5 bases). TRBV23-1 is known as an ORF, though its function is uncertain. This CDR3 is 17 amino acids long. The V and J ends lost 8 bases and 4 bases respectively, with 26 bases between them. As DNA, the CDR3 is TGCGCCAGCGTACCGAACTCGAGGGACGGTTTAGCCTATGGCTACACCTTC. As protein: CASVPNSRDGLAYGYTF.

The chain is built from TRBV29-1 and TRBJ2-5, with TRBD2 matching 9 bases. CDR1 is SQVTM, CDR2 ANQGSEA, per germline. This CDR3 comprises 13 residues. The V and J ends lost 5 bases and 5 bases, in that order; junction bases with no gene match: 6. For the CDR3, the DNA is TGCAGCGTTTATTTAGCGGGAGCGGAGACCCAGTACTTC. Translation: CSVYLAGAETQYF.

The chain couples TRBV7-6 to TRBJ2-1, with 11 positions matching TRBD2. The CDR3 spans 14 residues. Germline CDR1 is SGHVS and CDR2 is FNYEAQ. V lost 5 bases and J lost 9; bases outside the gene matches: 6. CDR3 residues: CASSAYTSGGEQFF. DNA of the CDR3: TGTGCCAGCAGCGCCTACACTAGCGGGGGTGAGCAGTTCTTC.

The chain combines TRBV7-2 with TRBJ1-1, with a weak D call TRBD1 (5 bases). The ends were cut back, 5 bases at V and 0 bases at J, with 10 bases in the middle. There are 14 residues in the CDR3. The V gene's germline CDR1 is SGHTA and CDR2 FQGNSA. CDR3 sequence (DNA): TGTGCCAGCAGCCGCCGGACACTGAACACTGAAGCTTTCTTT. This translates into CASSRRTLNTEAFF.

The J gene is TRBJ2-7, the V gene TRBV18; the match to TRBD1 covers 9 bases. The J segment lost 2 bases and the V segment lost 6 bases, leaving 17 bases of the junction unmatched. Germline CDR1 is KGHSH and CDR2 is LQKENI. The CDR3 is made up of 18 amino acids. The CDR3 DNA is TGTGCCAGCTCCCACCTCGGTTTAGGGACAGGGAGCGCCTACGAGCAGTACTTC. The encoded protein is CASSHLGLGTGSAYEQYF.

This clone was seen only a few times. The chain uses TRBV7-2 and TRBJ2-7; TRBD2 matches at 9 bases. V shed 1 base and J 7 bases; nucleotides not matched to a gene: 11. Germline assignment: CDR1 SGHTA and CDR2 FQGNSA. The CDR3 sequence is 16 residues long. The CDR3 DNA reads as TGTGCCAGCAGCTTAGGCCTAGCGGGATCCGTTCGAGAGCAGTACTTC. Translating gives CASSLGLAGSVREQYF. Full variable domain (outside the CDR3, taken from reference TRBV7-2 and TRBJ2-7): GAGVSQSPSNKVTEKGKDVELRCDPISGHTALYWYRQSLGQGLEFLIYFQGNSAPDKSGLPSDRFSAERTGGSVSTLTIQRTQQEDSAVYLCASSLGLAGSVREQYFGPGTRLTVT.

CDR3 region: CASSLAGQVVSYEQYF. Written as DNA, the CDR3 is TGTGCCAGCAGCTTAGCGGGCCAGGTTGTCTCCTACGAGCAGTACTTC. The V call is TRBV11-3, the J call TRBJ2-7, with D unclear. This CDR3 has 16 residues. The V gene lost 1 base and the J gene lost 0 bases, with 13 bases spanning the gap. From germline, CDR1 is SGHNT and CDR2 YENEEA.

V is TRBV7-2 and J is TRBJ2-1; D might be TRBD2 (5 bases). The CDR3 is 15 residues long. CDR1 is SGHTA and CDR2 is FQGNSA in the germline V gene. The germline V and J ends were trimmed by 4 bases and 8 bases, with 18 bases remaining between them. The CDR3 sequence is CASSSGLPYGDEQFF. DNA of the CDR3: TGTGCCAGCAGCTCAGGACTTCCCTACGGGGATGAGCAGTTCTTC.

The rearrangement joins TRBV18 to TRBJ2-1, with 9 bases aligning to TRBD2. This CDR3 comprises 15 residues. Trimming cost V 6 bases and J 8 bases; bases outside gene matches: 11. Germline CDR1 KGHSH, CDR2 LQKENI. The CDR3 bases are TGTGCCAGCTCGGTATCCGGGACTAGCCCTTATGAGCAGTTCTTC. It specifies CASSVSGTSPYEQFF.

J is TRBJ2-2 and V is TRBV30; 12 nucleotides match TRBD1. There are 14 residues in the CDR3. Trimming at V came to 7 bases and at J to 6 bases, leaving 6 bases not matched to a gene. Germline V CDR1 and CDR2: GTSNPN, SVGIG (reference sequence). Here the CDR3 reads CAFNRDRGPGELFF. As DNA, the CDR3 is TGTGCCTTCAATCGGGACAGGGGGCCCGGGGAGCTGTTTTTT.

The rearrangement links TRBV5-5 to TRBJ2-4; TRBD1 might be the D (7 bases). From germline, CDR1 is SGHKS and CDR2 YYEKEE (reference sequence). The CDR3 runs 15 residues. Trimming removed 3 bases at V and 6 bases at J, with 16 bases between. The CDR3 is CASSWDWDRRNIQYF. In DNA form, the CDR3 reads TGTGCCAGCAGCTGGGACTGGGACAGAAGAAACATTCAGTACTTC.

The chain employs TRBV5-1 and TRBJ1-1, with 9 nucleotides matching TRBD1. This CDR3 contains 15 residues. V was pared by 4 bases and J by 5 bases, with 9 bases of the junction left unmatched. Germline V lookup: CDR1 SGHRS, CDR2 YFSETQ. CDR3 DNA sequence: TGCGCCAGCAGCAGGACAGGGGCGACTGGGACTGAAGCTTTCTTT. Translated, it gives CASSRTGATGTEAFF.

The V and J genes are TRBV7-9 and TRBJ2-3, with 8 bases that match TRBD1. CDR1 is SEHNR, CDR2 FQNEAQ, per germline (reference sequence). This CDR3 has 16 amino acids. After removal of 3 bases from V and 0 bases from J, the junction contained 5 bases not matched to a gene. The DNA for the CDR3 is TGTGCCAGCAGCTTCACGACAGGGGCTAGCACAGATACGCAGTATTTT. Protein product: CASSFTTGASTDTQYF.

This rearrangement joins TRBV15 to TRBJ2-5, with D unresolved. V was cut by 1 base and J by 5 bases, with 11 bases left in between. The CDR3 totals 14 residues. Germline V CDR1 and CDR2: LNHNV, YYDKDF (reference sequence). CDR3 amino acids: CATSRAVARETQYF. The DNA for the CDR3 is TGTGCCACCAGCAGAGCAGTGGCCAGGGAGACCCAGTACTTC.

The chain combines TRBV5-4 with TRBJ2-2, with 8 bases lining up with TRBD2. With V trimmed by 7 bases and J by 7 bases, 21 bases remained unmatched. CDR3 length equals 18 residues. Germline V gene sequence: CDR1 SGHNT, CDR2 YYREEE (reference sequence). CDR3 in DNA: TGTGCCAGCTTAGCCTCTCCTAGCTCGGGAGGGTTCGTCGGGGAGCTGTTTTTT. This encodes CASLASPSSGGFVGELFF.

V gene TRBV13 combines with J gene TRBJ1-1, with a tentative D call TRBD1 (5 bases). The germline V gene encodes CDR1 PRHDT and CDR2 FYEKMQ (reference sequence). The CDR3 is 15 amino acids. With 5 bases removed from V and 0 bases from J, the gap between germline ends came to 13 bases. The CDR3 region is CASSLRQMMNTEAFF. In nucleotides, the CDR3 is TGTGCCAGCAGCCTAAGACAGATGATGAACACTGAAGCTTTCTTT.

This chain uses TRBV9 with TRBJ2-7; 9 bases align to TRBD1. The CDR3 is made up of 15 amino acids. Per germline, CDR1 SGDLS and CDR2 YYNGEE. The V gene end was trimmed by 6 bases and the J gene end by 2 bases; junction bases not matched to a gene: 9. CDR3 protein: CASNLGTGKTYEQYF. The DNA of the CDR3 is TGTGCCAGCAACCTGGGGACAGGGAAGACCTACGAGCAGTACTTC.

The V and J genes are TRBV5-1 and TRBJ1-1, with TRBD1 identical over 8 bases. This CDR3 has 13 amino acids. With V trimmed by 4 bases and J by 5 bases, 4 bases remained unmatched. Germline CDR1 is SGHRS and CDR2 is YFSETQ. The CDR3 DNA reads as TGCGCCAGCAGCCAGGGGGCGAGAACTGAAGCTTTCTTT. This encodes CASSQGARTEAFF.

This clone appeared a few times. The chain uses TRBV11-2 and TRBJ2-3, with D perhaps assigned TRBD1 or TRBD2 (5 bases each). V lost 0 bases and J lost 2, with 9 bases in between. This CDR3 has 15 amino acids. Germline V gene data show CDR1 as SGHAT and CDR2 as FQNNGV. The CDR3 DNA is TGTGCCAGCAGCTTAGATGGGGGATTCACAGATACGCAGTATTTT. It specifies CASSLDGGFTDTQYF.

This clone occurred a few times. The rearrangement joins TRBV19 to TRBJ1-2, with 7 bases aligning to TRBD1. The V gene end was trimmed by 2 bases and the J gene end by 7 bases; junction bases not matched to a gene: 10. Germline V gene data show CDR1 as LNHDA and CDR2 as SQIVND (reference sequence). This CDR3 is 15 amino acids long. The CDR3 coding sequence is TGTGCCAGTAGTATACAGGCACGGGACAGAATTGGCTACACCTTC. This codes for CASSIQARDRIGYTF.

The V and J genes are TRBV12-5 and TRBJ2-1, with D perhaps matching TRBD2 (6 bases). Germline assignment: CDR1 LGHNT and CDR2 FRNRAP. This CDR3 comprises 13 residues. V was shortened by 1 base and J by 7 bases, with 8 bases between the two germline ends. CDR3 nucleotide sequence: TGTGCTAGTGGTTTGGGCGGGGTAAATGAGCAGTTCTTC. Translation: CASGLGGVNEQFF.